The 20 T cell receptor beta chains presented below share a single source sample, sequenced in a study of T-cell memory formation after mild COVID-19. TCRdb reprocessed the 5' RACE reads with MiXCR, giving one entry per CDR3 protein. The repertoire holds 100,000 to 130,000 distinct CDR3 sequences, with 18% as singletons. Sequenced material: PBMCs or a T cell subset sorted from them (not recorded which). The source of these receptors is a man in his late teens or twenties who had mild COVID-19 (a few samples of this study predate the infection). Cell type and time point are not known.

There are a few counts of this clonotype. This sequence joins TRBV20-1 and TRBJ1-6; D possibly corresponds to TRBD1 (5 bases). Per germline, CDR1 DFQATT and CDR2 SNEGSKA (reference sequence). The V gene lost 5 bases and the J gene lost 5 bases, with 13 bases spanning the gap. There are 14 residues in the CDR3. The CDR3 sequence: CSALTDLNNSPLHF. The CDR3 region has the DNA TGCAGTGCTCTGACAGACCTTAATAATTCACCCCTCCACTTT.

This clonotype was seen only a few times. The chain recombines TRBV10-3 with TRBJ1-2; no definite D call. Germline loops: CDR1 ENHRY, CDR2 SYGVKD. The CDR3 contains 14 residues. The V and J ends lost 2 bases and 3 bases respectively, with 10 bases between them. Here the CDR3 reads CAISEDREDYGYTF. The CDR3 coding sequence is TGTGCCATCAGTGAGGACCGGGAAGACTATGGCTACACCTTC.

The V and J genes are TRBV4-1 and TRBJ2-3; weak D call: TRBD2 (5 bases). V lost 0 bases and J 6 bases, leaving 13 bases between the germline ends. The CDR3 sequence is 15 residues long. The germline V gene has CDR1 MGHRA and CDR2 YSYEKL. The CDR3 region is CASSQDRGNLDTQYF. Here the CDR3 DNA reads TGCGCCAGCAGCCAAGATCGGGGAAACTTGGATACGCAGTATTTT.

This clonotype occurred a few times. This chain joins TRBV20-1 and TRBJ2-3; D tentatively fits TRBD1 or TRBD2 (5 bases each). Between the trimmed V and J ends, which lost 5 bases and 10 bases, there was a span of 25 bases. The length of the CDR3 is 15 residues. Germline V gene data show CDR1 as DFQATT and CDR2 as SNEGSKA (reference sequence). The CDR3 DNA follows: TGCAGTGCTCCCGGTTCGGGGCGGACGTTAACGCCGCAGTATTTT. It codes for CSAPGSGRTLTPQYF.

This rearrangement joins TRBV7-2 to TRBJ2-5, with 10 bases aligning to TRBD1. Trimming at V came to 5 bases and at J to 4 bases, leaving 7 bases not matched to a gene. Germline lookup yields CDR1 SGHTA and CDR2 FQGNSA. The CDR3 extends over 15 amino acids. The CDR3, as DNA: TGTGCCAGCAGCCCCGGACAGGGGGATCGAGAGACCCAGTACTTC. Its translation: CASSPGQGDRETQYF. The full variable domain, its missing parts supplied by reference TRBV7-2 and TRBJ2-5, is GAGVSQSPSNKVTEKGKDVELRCDPISGHTALYWYRQSLGQGLEFLIYFQGNSAPDKSGLPSDRFSAERTGGSVSTLTIQRTQQEDSAVYLCASSPGQGDRETQYFGPGTRLLVL.

The chain recombines TRBV5-1 with TRBJ2-3, with 7 bases lining up with TRBD2. This CDR3 comprises 18 residues. Germline V gene sequence: CDR1 SGHRS, CDR2 YFSETQ. V lost 1 base to trimming and J lost 0 bases; unmatched junction nucleotides: 11. The CDR3 DNA is TGCGCCAGCAGCTTGTGGGGAGGGGCCGGACCAAGCACAGATACGCAGTATTTT. Protein product: CASSLWGGAGPSTDTQYF.

This clonotype was seen more than once but under ten times. This rearrangement joins TRBV3-1 to TRBJ2-6, with D possibly being TRBD2 (6 bases). V was trimmed by 1 base and J by 2 bases, leaving 6 bases between them. Germline CDR1 LGHDT, CDR2 YNNKEL (reference sequence). There are 15 residues in the CDR3. The CDR3: CASSQGGAGANVLTF. DNA of the CDR3: TGTGCCAGCAGCCAAGGGGGGGCTGGGGCCAACGTCCTGACTTTC. The full variable domain, in which reference TRBV3-1 and TRBJ2-6 provide the parts outside the CDR3, is DTAVSQTPKYLVTQMGNDKSIKCEQNLGHDTMYWYKQDSKKFLKIMFSYNNKELIINETVPNRFSPKSPDKAHLNLHINSLELGDSAVYFCASSQGGAGANVLTFGAGSRLTVL.

The CDR3 DNA is TGTGCCAGCAGCCCCTGGACAGGGGTACACGAGCAGTACGTC. Translation: CASSPWTGVHEQYV. J is TRBJ2-7 and V is TRBV5-8; 9 nucleotides align to TRBD1. The J segment lost 5 bases and the V segment lost 4 bases, leaving 7 bases of the junction unmatched. This CDR3 has 14 amino acids. Germline CDR1 reads SGHTS; CDR2 reads YDEGEE.

In this sample, this clonotype turned up a few times. The CDR3, as DNA: TGTGCCAGTAGTTGGCAACAGGGAGAGGGAGAGACCCAGTACTTC. Residues: CASSWQQGEGETQYF. The rearrangement joins TRBV19 to TRBJ2-5; possible D gene TRBD1, 6 bases. CDR3 length: 15 residues. Germline V gene data show CDR1 as LNHDA and CDR2 as SQIVND (reference sequence). V lost 5 bases and J lost 4, with 17 bases in between.

In its sample, this clonotype was seen a few times. The chain is built from TRBV12-3 or TRBV12-4 and TRBJ2-7; D not certain. V was shortened by 3 bases and J by 3 bases, with 12 bases between the two germline ends. This CDR3 spans 14 amino acids. As DNA, the CDR3 is TGTGCCAGCAGTTTTAGTCTAACGGACTACGAGCAGTACTTC. Residues: CASSFSLTDYEQYF.

This clonotype occurred a few times. The V gene is TRBV5-1, the J gene TRBJ2-1; D gene uncertain. The CDR3 has 11 residues. Germline CDR1 and CDR2: SGHRS and YFSETQ. V gave up 2 bases and J gave up 8 bases, with 5 bases separating them. CDR3: CASSFDYEQFF. The CDR3 nucleotides read TGCGCCAGCAGCTTCGACTATGAGCAGTTCTTC. The full variable domain, in which reference TRBV5-1 and TRBJ2-1 provide the parts outside the CDR3, is KAGVTQTPRYLIKTRGQQVTLSCSPISGHRSVSWYQQTPGQGLQFLFEYFSETQRNKGNFPGRFSGRQFSNSRSEMNVSTLELGDSALYLCASSFDYEQFFGPGTRLTVL.

This clonotype was detected only once. This chain links TRBV7-8 with TRBJ1-5; 7 nucleotides align to TRBD1. V dropped 1 base and J dropped 4; count of bases not matched to a gene: 4. The CDR3 totals 15 residues. In germline, CDR1 is SGHVS, CDR2 FQNEAQ. The CDR3: CASSLGMTGNQPQHF. As DNA, the CDR3 is TGTGCCAGCAGCTTAGGAATGACAGGGAATCAGCCCCAGCATTTT.

In this sample, this clonotype is medium-sized. The chain recombines TRBV5-1 with TRBJ1-4; D unresolved. V was clipped by 0 bases and J by 8 bases, with 17 bases between them. Germline loops: CDR1 SGHRS, CDR2 YFSETQ. The CDR3 is made up of 16 amino acids. CDR3 in DNA: TGCGCCAGCAGCTTGGGTCCGTCGGGAGATGGGGAAAAACTGTTTTTT. It translates to CASSLGPSGDGEKLFF.

This clonotype was seen at least ten times. The V and J genes are TRBV7-2 and TRBJ2-2, with 7 bases fitting TRBD1. This CDR3 region has 16 residues. V was pared by 3 bases and J by 7 bases, with 11 bases of the junction left unmatched. The V gene's germline CDR1 is SGHTA and CDR2 FQGNSA. CDR3 nucleotide sequence: TGTGCCAGCAGCTTGGAACGGACAGGATCAGGCGGGGAGCTGTTTTTT. It encodes CASSLERTGSGGELFF.

The chain is built from TRBV4-1 and TRBJ2-4; possible D gene TRBD1, 7 bases. The germline CDR1 and CDR2 sequences are MGHRA and YSYEKL. V lost 2 bases and J 1 base, leaving 21 bases between the germline ends. The CDR3 is made up of 19 amino acids. The CDR3 loop reads CASSQLQAGGLGAKNIQYF. The CDR3 DNA reads as TGCGCCAGCAGCCAACTTCAGGCAGGGGGACTTGGGGCCAAAAACATTCAGTACTTC.

This clonotype was recorded many times. The chain joins TRBV7-6 to TRBJ2-3, with a possible D match to TRBD2 (7 bases). The CDR3 spans 16 residues. Trimming shortened V by 5 bases and J by 2 bases, and 17 bases separated the two germline ends. CDR1 is SGHVS and CDR2 is FNYEAQ in the germline V gene. The CDR3 DNA reads as TGTGCCAGCAGCCCCCTAGGGGGGGGGATCACAGATACGCAGTATTTT. Translation gives CASSPLGGGITDTQYF. Supplemented by reference TRBV7-6 and TRBJ2-3, the full variable domain reads GAGVSQSPRYKVTKRGQDVALRCDPISGHVSLYWYRQALGQGPEFLTYFNYEAQQDKSGLPNDRFSAERPEGSISTLTIQRTEQRDSAMYRCASSPLGGGITDTQYFGPGTRLTVL.

The sample holds many counts of this clonotype. This chain joins TRBV12-3 or TRBV12-4 and TRBJ1-1; tentatively, D is TRBD1 (6 bases). This CDR3 spans 12 amino acids. Deletions cut 6 bases from V and 4 bases from J, with 9 bases between. CDR3 loop: CASRQGITEAFF. CDR3 in DNA: TGTGCCAGCAGACAGGGTATCACTGAAGCTTTCTTT.

The CDR3 sequence is CASSDRIANTGELFF. The CDR3 DNA reads TGTGCCAGCAGCGACAGGATTGCGAACACCGGGGAGCTGTTTTTT. This chain links TRBV7-2 with TRBJ2-2, with D perhaps matching TRBD1 (6 bases). The CDR3 covers 15 residues. Trimming cost V 5 bases and J 0 bases, with 10 bases left between them. Germline CDR1 reads SGHTA; CDR2 reads FQGNSA.

The gene calls are TRBV9 and TRBJ2-7, with no clear D. Germline values: CDR1 SGDLS, CDR2 YYNGEE. The CDR3 totals 14 residues. V was trimmed by 4 bases and J by 3 bases, leaving 14 bases between them. The CDR3 spells CASSPQTAYYEQYF. CDR3 nucleotide sequence: TGTGCCAGCAGCCCTCAGACGGCCTACTACGAGCAGTACTTC.

The chain carries TRBV20-1 and TRBJ2-5; 11 positions match TRBD2. There are 14 residues in the CDR3. The V gene's germline CDR1 is DFQATT and CDR2 SNEGSKA (reference sequence). CDR3 amino acids: CSTRLAGGQETQYF. The CDR3 region has the DNA TGCAGCACCAGGCTAGCGGGGGGCCAAGAGACCCAGTACTTC.